This TCR beta chain was captured by sequencing in a study of blood T cell repertoires in COVID-19. On the study more broadly: The United States, Italy and Spain were the sources of the acute and convalescent COVID-19 samples.

Authors' methods: Amplification of reference gene primers provided the estimated nucleated cell counts. Sequencing used immunoSEQ multiplex PCR; TCRdb keeps in-frame clones, though not all of them. V and J calls and clone size are those listed in that table; D and trimming were worked out from the DNA. This sample has over 150,000 clones; approximately 89% occur once, and the top ten carry around 6.2%. The CDR3 has 16 residues. The germline V gene has CDR1 MNHEY and CDR2 SMNVEV (reference sequence). The V end lost 5 bases, the J end lost 2 bases, and 19 bases lay between the germline ends. V gene TRBV27 combines with J gene TRBJ2-7; tentatively, D is TRBD2 (6 bases). Material for sequencing was PBMCs or T cells enriched from blood (not recorded which). This TCR came from a man aged 35-49 years who had recovered from COVID-19. Here the CDR3 reads CASSTLRGRVAYEQYF. CDR3 bases: TGTGCCAGCAGTACCCTGCGGGGAAGAGTGGCCTACGAGCAGTACTTC.